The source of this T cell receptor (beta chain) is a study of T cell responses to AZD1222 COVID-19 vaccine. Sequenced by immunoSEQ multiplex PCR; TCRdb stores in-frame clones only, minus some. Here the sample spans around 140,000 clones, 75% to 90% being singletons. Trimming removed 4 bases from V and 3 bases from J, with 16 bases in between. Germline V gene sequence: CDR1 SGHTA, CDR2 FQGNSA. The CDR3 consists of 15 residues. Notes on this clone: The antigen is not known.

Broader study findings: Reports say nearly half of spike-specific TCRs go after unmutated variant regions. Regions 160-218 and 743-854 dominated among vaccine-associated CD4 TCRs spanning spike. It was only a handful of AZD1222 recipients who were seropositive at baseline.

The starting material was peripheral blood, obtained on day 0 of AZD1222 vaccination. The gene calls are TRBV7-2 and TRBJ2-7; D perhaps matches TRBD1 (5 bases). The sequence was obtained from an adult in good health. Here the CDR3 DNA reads TGTGCCAGCAGCTGGGGCCCCCCGGAAATCTACGAGCAGTACTTC. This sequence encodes CASSWGPPEIYEQYF.